This T cell receptor (beta chain) was captured by sequencing in a study of CXCR3-negative and CXCR3-positive naive CD8 T cells (dated by TCRdb to about 2019). Concerning the study at large: Roughly 140 million TRB reads were obtained in total, roughly 1.5 +/- 0.3 million reads per library. Diversity and physicochemical repertoire analyses covered approximately 10 donors pooled from two independent experiments. For the TRBV-TRBJ cluster analysis, the naive subsets came from roughly 5 donors, while the memory cells came from 3 donors. What the authors observed across the whole study: Freshly isolated PBMCs were used for most assays because CXCR3 expression went down partially after cryopreservation. Naive CXCR3-negative and CXCR3-positive cells from the same donor showed similar TRBV-TRBJ usage, whereas memory cells showed distinct patterns. Comparably high repertoire diversity was found in both naive subsets, whereas much lower repertoire diversity was found in memory CD8+ T cells. Because surface CD5, which is linked to self-reactivity in mice, was comparable between the naive subsets, TCR interaction strength was also inferred from TRB CDR3 physicochemical properties. Compared with CXCR3-negative naive cells, CXCR3-positive naive cells had TRB CDR3s with higher hydrophobicity (lower Kidera factor 4), lower energy, and higher strength and volume indices.

Each CD8+ T cell subset was flow-sorted in triplicate, and approximately 280,000 cells per subset were placed directly into RLT lysis buffer. Naive CD8+ T cells were defined stringently as CD45RO-CCR7+CD27+CD95- to exclude memory contaminants. Using standard density gradient centrifugation, peripheral blood mononuclear cells were isolated from buffy coats. A FACSAria III was used to flow-sort naive CD8+ T cells into CXCR3-negative and CXCR3-positive populations. An RNeasy Mini Kit was used to extract total RNA from the sorted cells. Worth noting for this clonotype: What antigen it recognizes has not been identified.

Sequencing instrument: NextSeq 550. The Human TCR Profiling Kit (MiLaboratory) was used to prepare UMI-labeled 5' RACE TRB cDNA libraries. The full amount of extracted RNA was used for cDNA synthesis, and the full amount of resulting cDNA was used for PCR amplification. Libraries were prepared in parallel with an identical number of PCR cycles. The paper's processing steps were these. With a minimum of two reads required per UMI, MIGEC and MiXCR pulled out about 50,000 +/- 10,000 unique UMI-labeled TRB cDNA molecules from each library. An average of 40,000 +/- 10,000 functional in-frame TRB CDR3 nucleotide clonotypes without stop codons was found per library. Diversity metrics, including normalized Shannon-Wiener and Chao1, were computed in VDJtools after downsampling to 5000 UMI-labeled TRB molecules per sample. VDJtools computed clonotype-size-weighted physicochemical properties of the central five CDR3 residues: interaction energy, strength, volume and Kidera factor 4. Each CDR3 protein sequence appears as one entry after TCRdb reprocessed the reads, and no DNA is included. These V and J calls derive from TCRdb rather than the authors' analysis. The sample's clone listing holds 100,000 to 150,000 distinct CDR3 sequences. 0.45% to 0.6% of the sample lies in the top ten.

The clonotype was recovered from a human donor in good health. Some clones in this sample may be carry-over from other donors' samples. The sequenced material came from naive CXCR3- CD8+ T cells from blood. The cell subset or site label, read with the paper, signifies: CD45RO-CCR7+CD27+CD95- naive CD8+ T cells lacking CXCR3 (TNR3-).

The CDR3 protein sequence reads: CASSLGVGPYNEQFF. Recombination joined TRBV7-9 with TRBJ2-1. From cysteine to phenylalanine, the CDR3 is 15 amino acids long. The DNA is not on file. The germline V gene (reference sequence) sets CDR1 to SEHNR and CDR2 to FQNEAQ.